This T cell receptor (beta chain) was sequenced for a study of human thymus T cells. Study-level results: The related literature has documented a marked overlap of thymic repertoires among unrelated individuals. Biased V and J segment usage appeared in thymus and peripheral blood.

The study used thymus tissue resected during corrective heart surgery. Corrective surgery for congenital heart defects was being performed on the healthy Finnish infants who were the donors. A note on this clone: The antigen is unknown.

TCRdb's copy holds only in-frame clones and misses some; the assay was immunoSEQ multiplex PCR. The sample records 75,000 to 90,000 clones, around 96% being singletons. In germline, CDR1 is SGHDT, CDR2 YYEEEE. Trimming took 3 bases from V and 0 from J, leaving 15 bases between them. The CDR3 is 16 amino acids. This TCR came from a boy in the first two years of life with a congenital heart defect but otherwise immunologically healthy. The chain joins TRBV5-6 to TRBJ1-2; D is unresolved. Material for sequencing was thymus tissue. DNA of the CDR3: TGTGCCAGCAGCTCCCGCCGGGATAAGTCTAACTATGGCTACACCTTC. This codes for CASSSRRDKSNYGYTF.